Below are 29 T cell receptor beta chains sequenced from a single sample in a study of graft-versus-host responses after intestinal transplantation. Only in-frame clones appear in the TCRdb table, and some are missing; sequencing was by immunoSEQ multiplex PCR. This sample yields about 25,000 clones, of which more than 80% are seen a single time; less than 0.55% belongs to the top ten. Sequenced here: PBMCs, sampled 18 days after transplant. Source of these receptors: a human patient who received an intestinal transplant, so some T cells may come from the graft donor.

The chain links TRBV15 to TRBJ1-5; D call uncertain. Germline V gives CDR1 LNHNV, CDR2 YYDKDF (reference sequence). The CDR3 totals 15 residues. V gave up 6 bases and J gave up 0 bases, with 12 bases separating them. CDR3 DNA: TGTGCCACCAGTGGGAGTAGGTATAGCAATCAGCCCCAGCATTTT. This sequence encodes CATSGSRYSNQPQHF.

This clone was seen more than once but under ten times. The rearrangement uses TRBV29-1 and TRBJ1-2; D not resolved. CDR3 size: 11 residues. Trimming removed 7 bases from V and 3 bases from J, with 9 bases in between. The germline CDR1 and CDR2 sequences are SQVTM and ANQGSEA. In nucleotides, the CDR3 is TGCAGCGGTGGTACAGACTATGGCTACACCTTC. Its translation: CSGGTDYGYTF.

V and J are TRBV9 and TRBJ2-2, with D perhaps matching TRBD1 (6 bases). Per germline, CDR1 SGDLS and CDR2 YYNGEE. The ends were cut back, 4 bases at V and 0 bases at J, with 16 bases in the middle. The CDR3 totals 17 residues. The CDR3 reads CASSPNMQGTNTGELFF. CDR3 coding DNA: TGTGCCAGCAGCCCCAATATGCAGGGGACGAACACCGGGGAGCTGTTTTTT. The full variable domain, in which reference TRBV9 and TRBJ2-2 provide the parts outside the CDR3, is DSGVTQTPKHLITATGQRVTLRCSPRSGDLSVYWYQQSLDQGLQFLIQYYNGEERAKGNILERFSAQQFPDLHSELNLSSLELGDSALYFCASSPNMQGTNTGELFFGEGSRLTVL.

The chain has TRBV14 and TRBJ1-5; D might be TRBD1 (6 bases). The CDR3 spans 15 residues. V lost 0 bases and J lost 4, with 10 bases in between. CDR1 and CDR2 (germline): SGHDN, FVKESK. The CDR3 sequence: CASSQEGACNQPQHF. For the CDR3, the DNA is TGTGCCAGCAGCCAAGAGGGGGCCTGTAATCAGCCCCAGCATTTT. Using reference TRBV14 and TRBJ1-5 for the parts outside the CDR3, the full variable domain is EAGVTQFPSHSVIEKGQTVTLRCDPISGHDNLYWYRRVMGKEIKFLLHFVKESKQDESGMPNNRFLAERTGGTYSTLKVQPAELEDSGVYFCASSQEGACNQPQHFGDGTRLSIL.

The V gene is TRBV9, the J gene TRBJ2-7; D is undetermined. The CDR3 has 15 amino acids. The germline CDR1 and CDR2 sequences are SGDLS and YYNGEE. The V gene lost 0 bases and the J gene lost 4 bases, with 14 bases spanning the gap. The CDR3: CASSVGGRTLYEQYF. The CDR3 bases are TGTGCCAGCAGCGTAGGTGGCAGGACCCTTTACGAGCAGTACTTC.

This chain uses TRBV14 with TRBJ2-5, with D maybe TRBD1 (8 bases). Per germline, CDR1 SGHDN and CDR2 FVKESK. V was shortened by 8 bases and J by 0 bases, with 19 bases between the two germline ends. The CDR3 spans 16 residues. CDR3 sequence: CASSLGRTGNQETQYF. CDR3 coding DNA: TGTGCCAGCTCCCTCGGGAGGACAGGGAACCAAGAGACCCAGTACTTC.

The chain recombines TRBV7-9 with TRBJ1-2; the D is unclear. CDR1 is SEHNR and CDR2 is FQNEAQ in the germline V gene (reference sequence). Between the trimmed V and J ends, which lost 3 bases and 1 base, there was a span of 3 bases. The CDR3 is made up of 12 amino acids. The CDR3 reads CASSLYNYGYTF. The CDR3 coding sequence is TGTGCCAGCAGCTTGTATAACTATGGCTACACCTTC.

The chain has TRBV28 and TRBJ1-1, with 7 bases fitting TRBD1. Germline V gives CDR1 MDHEN, CDR2 SYDVKM. The CDR3 extends over 14 amino acids. With 5 bases clipped from V and 4 bases from J, the junction kept 7 bases outside the gene matches. Here the CDR3 reads CASSPITGATEAFF. The CDR3 nucleotides are TGTGCCAGCAGTCCAATAACAGGGGCCACTGAAGCTTTCTTT.

The chain is built from TRBV4-2 and TRBJ1-6; 10 bases agree with TRBD1. Germline CDR1 reads LGHNA; CDR2 reads YNFKEQ. The junction had 20 bases not matched to a gene; V was cut back by 3 bases and J by 9 bases. This CDR3 contains 20 residues. DNA of the CDR3: TGTGCCAGCAGCCACTTCAACAACCGGGACAGGGGATACCCTCGTTCACCCCTCCACTTT. It codes for CASSHFNNRDRGYPRSPLHF.

The gene calls are TRBV10-1 and TRBJ1-6, with a tentative D call TRBD1 (6 bases). Germline V gene data show CDR1 as WNHNN and CDR2 as SYGVQD (reference sequence). Deletions cut 8 bases from V and 0 bases from J, with 17 bases between. This CDR3 contains 17 residues. DNA for the CDR3: TGCGCCAGCCACCCGTGGACAGCGACCTCCTATAATTCACCCCTCCACTTT. As protein: CASHPWTATSYNSPLHF.

The chain joins TRBV5-1 to TRBJ2-5; D is uncertain. The CDR3 loop spans 13 amino acids. The V gene lost 4 bases and the J gene lost 3 bases, with 10 bases spanning the gap. The germline V gene encodes CDR1 SGHRS and CDR2 YFSETQ. This CDR3 reads CASSVSIKETQYF. The CDR3 DNA reads TGCGCCAGCAGCGTTTCGATAAAAGAGACCCAGTACTTC.

The rearrangement links TRBV21-1 to TRBJ2-7; the table gives TRBD2 as D, unverified against the DNA. TRBV21-1 is a known pseudogene. The CDR3 has 16 residues. CDR3 region: CASSKVAGPSSYEQYF. CDR3 sequence (DNA): TGTGCCAGCAGCAAAGTAGCGGGGCCGAGCTCCTACGAGCAGTACTTC.

This CDR3 is CASSLRMNTEAFF. In DNA form, the CDR3 reads TGTGCCAGCAGCCTACGGATGAACACTGAAGCTTTCTTT. The chain combines TRBV27 with TRBJ1-1; D call uncertain. The CDR3 covers 13 residues. Germline V gene lookup returns CDR1 MNHEY and CDR2 SMNVEV (reference sequence). V was shortened by 6 bases and J by 0 bases, with 8 bases between the two germline ends.

The chain carries TRBV27 and TRBJ2-3; D is uncertain. The V gene lost 4 bases and the J gene lost 0 bases, with 5 bases spanning the gap. This CDR3 comprises 13 residues. Germline-derived CDR1 and CDR2 are MNHEY and SMNVEV (reference sequence). CDR3 sequence: CASSSPSTDTQYF. CDR3 sequence (DNA): TGTGCCAGCAGTTCCCCTAGCACAGATACGCAGTATTTT.

This clone came up once. This chain uses TRBV2 with TRBJ2-7, with a possible D match to TRBD2 (7 bases). The CDR3 loop spans 14 amino acids. Germline lookup yields CDR1 SNHLY and CDR2 FYNNEI. Trimming pared 0 bases from V and 6 bases from J, leaving 12 bases between. The CDR3 loop reads CASSEAGGPIEQYF. CDR3 DNA sequence: TGTGCCAGCAGTGAAGCGGGGGGGCCGATCGAGCAGTACTTC.

V usage is TRBV5-8 and J usage is TRBJ1-5; 9 bases are shared with TRBD1. Looked up from germline, CDR1 is SGHTS and CDR2 is YDEGEE. This CDR3 contains 14 residues. Losses at the gene ends were 3 bases for V and 6 bases for J; bases not matched to a gene: 4. This CDR3 reads CASSWGQGGQPQHF. The CDR3 nucleotides read TGTGCCAGCAGCTGGGGACAGGGAGGTCAGCCCCAGCATTTT.

The chain links TRBV5-1 to TRBJ2-1; tentatively, D is TRBD2 (6 bases). Germline-derived CDR1 and CDR2 are SGHRS and YFSETQ. Trimming stripped 5 bases from V and 2 bases from J, with 11 bases between. The CDR3 contains 14 residues. The CDR3 DNA reads TGCGCCAGCAGAGAAGGCGGGGCCTACAATGAGCAGTTCTTC. Translation gives CASREGGAYNEQFF.

CDR3 coding DNA: TGTGCCAGCAAGGACGTAGAGGAAAAACTGTTTTTT. As protein: CASKDVEEKLFF. The gene calls are TRBV2 and TRBJ1-4, with D uncertain. CDR3 length: 12 amino acids. Trimming left V 7 bases short and J 8 bases short, with 11 bases between. The germline V gene encodes CDR1 SNHLY and CDR2 FYNNEI. The entire variable domain, with the rest obtained from reference TRBV2 and TRBJ1-4, is as follows: EPEVTQTPSHQVTQMGQEVILRCVPISNHLYFYWYRQILGQKVEFLVSFYNNEISEKSEIFDDQFSVERPDGSNFTLKIRSTKLEDSAMYFCASKDVEEKLFFGSGTQLSVL.

This sequence joins TRBV19 and TRBJ1-6; D remains ambiguous. V gave up 3 bases and J gave up 15 bases, with 9 bases separating them. The germline V gene encodes CDR1 LNHDA and CDR2 SQIVND (reference sequence). The length of the CDR3 is 11 residues. CDR3 bases: TGTGCCAGTAGTATGGGAGTAAACCTCCACTTT. It is translated as CASSMGVNLHF. Full variable domain (rest looked up from reference TRBV19 and TRBJ1-6): DGGITQSPKYLFRKEGQNVTLSCEQNLNHDAMYWYRQDPGQGLRLIYYSQIVNDFQKGDIAEGYSVSREKKESFPLTVTSAQKNPTAFYLCASSMGVNLHFGNGTRLTVT.

The sample holds one count of this clone. V usage is TRBV14 and J usage is TRBJ1-2, with 8 bases matching TRBD1. V shed 2 bases, J shed 10 bases, and the junction held 6 bases outside the gene matches. Germline CDR1 is SGHDN and CDR2 is FVKESK. This CDR3 region has 13 residues. CDR3 loop: CASSQRGQEVYTF. CDR3 nucleotides: TGTGCCAGCAGCCAACGGGGACAGGAGGTCTACACCTTC.

The V call is TRBV4-2, the J call TRBJ2-7, with 12 positions matching TRBD2. Germline trimming cut 1 base from V and 5 bases from J; bases unmatched to any gene: 3. The CDR3 contains 15 residues. Germline-derived CDR1 and CDR2 are LGHNA and YNFKEQ. CDR3 bases: TGTGCCAGCAGCCAAGCTAGCGGGGGGGCCGACGAGCAGTACTTC. It encodes CASSQASGGADEQYF.

V is TRBV2 and J is TRBJ1-5, with TRBD1 as a possible D gene (6 bases). Deletions cut 4 bases from V and 6 bases from J, with 16 bases between. Germline CDR1 reads SNHLY; CDR2 reads FYNNEI. This CDR3 comprises 15 residues. The CDR3 sequence is CASSGDSEGGQPQHF. The DNA of the CDR3 is TGTGCCAGCAGTGGTGACAGTGAAGGGGGTCAGCCCCAGCATTTT. The entire variable domain, with the rest obtained from reference TRBV2 and TRBJ1-5, is as follows: EPEVTQTPSHQVTQMGQEVILRCVPISNHLYFYWYRQILGQKVEFLVSFYNNEISEKSEIFDDQFSVERPDGSNFTLKIRSTKLEDSAMYFCASSGDSEGGQPQHFGDGTRLSIL.

The rearrangement links TRBV19 to TRBJ1-1, with D tentatively TRBD1 (5 bases). CDR3 length: 14 amino acids. Trimming shortened V by 3 bases and J by 3 bases, and 11 bases separated the two germline ends. Germline V gene data show CDR1 as LNHDA and CDR2 as SQIVND (reference sequence). CDR3 bases: TGTGCCAGTAGTATTCAGGCGGGGGACACTGAAGCTTTCTTT. It translates to CASSIQAGDTEAFF.

This chain uses TRBV19 with TRBJ2-1; TRBD1 is a possible D gene (5 bases). The V gene's germline CDR1 is LNHDA and CDR2 SQIVND (reference sequence). The V gene lost 3 bases and the J gene lost 0 bases, with 6 bases spanning the gap. This CDR3 comprises 14 residues. CDR3 bases: TGTGCCAGTAGTATGACAGTCTCCTACAATGAGCAGTTCTTC. Translating it yields CASSMTVSYNEQFF.

The chain has TRBV7-9 and TRBJ2-5; 10 bases fit TRBD2. Germline V gene lookup returns CDR1 SEHNR and CDR2 FQNEAQ (reference sequence). The V segment lost 1 base and the J segment 3 bases; nucleotides outside the gene matches: 5. The CDR3 has 16 residues. CDR3 loop: CASSLEASGGEETQYF. CDR3 DNA: TGTGCCAGCAGCTTAGAGGCTAGCGGGGGAGAAGAGACCCAGTACTTC.

The J gene is TRBJ1-2, the V gene TRBV5-1, with D perhaps matching TRBD1 (5 bases). There are 14 residues in the CDR3. Germline lookup yields CDR1 SGHRS and CDR2 YFSETQ. Deletions cut 4 bases from V and 3 bases from J, with 13 bases between. CDR3 in amino acids: CASSLGGEDYGYTF. CDR3 bases: TGCGCCAGCAGCCTGGGAGGGGAGGACTATGGCTACACCTTC. Complete variable domain (other parts from reference TRBV5-1 and TRBJ1-2): KAGVTQTPRYLIKTRGQQVTLSCSPISGHRSVSWYQQTPGQGLQFLFEYFSETQRNKGNFPGRFSGRQFSNSRSEMNVSTLELGDSALYLCASSLGGEDYGYTFGSGTRLTVV.

The rearrangement joins TRBV27 to TRBJ2-7; D not resolved. The CDR3 is 13 residues long. V dropped 10 bases and J dropped 9 bases, with 22 bases sitting between them. CDR1 MNHEY and CDR2 SMNVEV come from the germline V gene (reference sequence). CDR3 sequence (DNA): TGTGCCACCTCTACTGGCCCCGACGGAGTGCAGTACTTC. Translation: CATSTGPDGVQYF.

This clone was recorded a few times. The chain recombines TRBV10-1 with TRBJ1-5, with TRBD1 as a possible D gene (6 bases). Trimming left V 4 bases short and J 5 bases short, with 18 bases between. The germline V gene encodes CDR1 WNHNN and CDR2 SYGVQD (reference sequence). The CDR3 is made up of 16 amino acids. The CDR3 sequence is CASSVIRQEADQPQHF. As DNA, the CDR3 is TGCGCCAGCAGTGTGATAAGACAGGAAGCCGATCAGCCCCAGCATTTT.

J is TRBJ2-4 and V is TRBV9; 8 bases are a match to TRBD1. Looked up from germline, CDR1 is SGDLS and CDR2 is YYNGEE. V dropped 0 bases and J dropped 6; count of bases not matched to a gene: 8. This CDR3 contains 16 residues. The chain's CDR3 is CASSVGERQGANIQYF. The CDR3 region has the DNA TGTGCCAGCAGCGTAGGGGAGAGGCAGGGGGCAAACATTCAGTACTTC.